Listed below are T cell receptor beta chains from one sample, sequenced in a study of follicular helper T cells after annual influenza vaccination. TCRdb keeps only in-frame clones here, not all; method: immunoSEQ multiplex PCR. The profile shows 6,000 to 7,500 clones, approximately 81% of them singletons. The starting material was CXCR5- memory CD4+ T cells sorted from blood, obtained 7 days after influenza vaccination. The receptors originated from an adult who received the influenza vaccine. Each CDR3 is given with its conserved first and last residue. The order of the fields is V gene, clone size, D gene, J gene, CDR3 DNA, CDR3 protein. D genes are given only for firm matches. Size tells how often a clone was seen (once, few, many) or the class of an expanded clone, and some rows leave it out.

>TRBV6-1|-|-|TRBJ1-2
TGTGCCAGCTTCTCGGGGGGGGCGGGTGGCTACACCTTC
CASFSGGAGGYTF
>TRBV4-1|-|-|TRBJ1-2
TGCGCCAGCAGCCCTACTGGAGTTCTCGGGTTAGGCTACACCTTC
CASSPTGVLGLGYTF
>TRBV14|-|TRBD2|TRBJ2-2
TGTGCCAGCTCCCAGAGATTACTAGCGGGACCCGGGGAGCTGTTTTTT
CASSQRLLAGPGELFF
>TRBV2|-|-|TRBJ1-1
TGTGCCAGCTATGGGGAAGTGAACACTGAAGCTTTCTTT
CASYGEVNTEAFF
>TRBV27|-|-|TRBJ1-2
TGTGCCAGCAGAAGACAAGGGGGCTATGGCTACACCTTC
CASRRQGGYGYTF
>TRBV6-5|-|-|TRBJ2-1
TGTGCCAGCAGTCCACGGGGATACGAGCAGTTCTTC
CASSPRGYEQFF
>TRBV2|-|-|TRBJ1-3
TGTGCCAGCAGTGTACAGACAGGCTGGTCTGGAAACACCATATATTTT
CASSVQTGWSGNTIYF
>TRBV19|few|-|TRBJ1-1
TGTGCCAGTATCCTTTCCGGGGTCATGAACACTGAAGCTTTCTTT
CASILSGVMNTEAFF
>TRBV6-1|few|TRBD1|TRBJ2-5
TGTGCCAGCAGTGGACCAGGACAGGGAAAGACCCAGTACTTC
CASSGPGQGKTQYF
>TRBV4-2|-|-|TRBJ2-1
TGTGCCAGCAGCCAGATCCCGGGACACCGAGAGCAGTTCTTC
CASSQIPGHREQFF
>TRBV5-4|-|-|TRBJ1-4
TGTGCCAGCAGCTTAAGACAGGATGGTAATGAAAAACTGTTTTTT
CASSLRQDGNEKLFF
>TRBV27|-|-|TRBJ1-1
TGTGCCAGCAGTTTTAAGTTAGCTAACACTGAAGCTTTCTTT
CASSFKLANTEAFF
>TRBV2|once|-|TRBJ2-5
TGTGCCAGCAGTGACAGAGGGTGGGAGACCCAGTACTTC
CASSDRGWETQYF
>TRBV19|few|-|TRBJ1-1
TGTGCCAGTAGTTTCGACCGACAGGTTAACACTGAAGCTTTCTTT
CASSFDRQVNTEAFF
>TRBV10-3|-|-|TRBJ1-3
TGTGCCATCAGTGATTTAGGGGTTTCTGGAAACACCATATATTTT
CAISDLGVSGNTIYF
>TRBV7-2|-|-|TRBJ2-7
TGTGCCAGCAGCCCGCGGGGTAGCGGCCTCTACGAGCAGTACTTC
CASSPRGSGLYEQYF
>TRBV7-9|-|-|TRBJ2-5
TGTGCCAGCAGCTTAGGTGGGCCTCTAGCCGGGGAGACCCAGTACTTC
CASSLGGPLAGETQYF
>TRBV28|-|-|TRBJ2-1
TGTGCCAGCAGTTCCTCCGGACTACCGGGGAGTGGCGGTGAGCAGTTCTTC
CASSSSGLPGSGGEQFF
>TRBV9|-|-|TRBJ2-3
TGTGCCAGCAGCGTTGGCCGCACAGATACGCAGTATTTT
CASSVGRTDTQYF
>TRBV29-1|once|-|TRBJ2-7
TGCAGCGTTGAAGCAGGGGGACTCTACGAGCAGTACTTC
CSVEAGGLYEQYF
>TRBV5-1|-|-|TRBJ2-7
TGCGCCAGCAGCTCCCCCGGGACTCCCAACGAGCAGTACTTC
CASSSPGTPNEQYF
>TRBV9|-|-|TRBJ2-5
TGTGCCAGCAGCGTAGCAGGGACCTCGGAGGAGACCCAGTACTTC
CASSVAGTSEETQYF
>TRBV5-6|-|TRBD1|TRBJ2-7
TGTGCCAGCAGCTTGATCGCGACAGGGAAGCACGAGCAGTACTTC
CASSLIATGKHEQYF
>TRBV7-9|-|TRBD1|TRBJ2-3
TGTGCCAGCAGCCGGGGGACAGGGGGGCCAGATACGCAGTATTTT
CASSRGTGGPDTQYF
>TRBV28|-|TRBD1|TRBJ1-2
TGTGCCAGCAGTTCCCTGGGGACAGGGGCACAGGGCTACACCTTC
CASSSLGTGAQGYTF
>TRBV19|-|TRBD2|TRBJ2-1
TGTGCCAGTAGTGCCGGCGGGACTAGCGGGATCAGTGAGCAGTTCTTC
CASSAGGTSGISEQFF
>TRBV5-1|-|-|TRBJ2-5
TGCGCCAGCAGCTTATGGCCCAGGGAGACCCAGTACTTC
CASSLWPRETQYF
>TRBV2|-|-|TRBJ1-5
TGTGCCAGCAGTACCAGGGGAGATCAGCCCCAGCATTTT
CASSTRGDQPQHF
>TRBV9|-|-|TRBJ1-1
TGTGCCAGCAGCCCGTACAACGGCGGGAACACTGAAGCTTTCTTT
CASSPYNGGNTEAFF
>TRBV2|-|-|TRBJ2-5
TGTGCCAGCAGTGAATCGGCAGCCGGTTTAGGGACCCAGTACTTC
CASSESAAGLGTQYF
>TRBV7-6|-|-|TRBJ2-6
TGTGCCAGCAGCAGGAGGGCTACCTCTGGGGCCAACGTCCTGACTTTC
CASSRRATSGANVLTF
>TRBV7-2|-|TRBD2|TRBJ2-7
TGTGCCAGCAGCTTCCGTCCTATAGCGGGAGGCTCCTACGAGCAGTACTTC
CASSFRPIAGGSYEQYF
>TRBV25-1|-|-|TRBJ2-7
TGTGCCAGCAGGCCTCCTTGGGCCTACGAGCAGTACTTC
CASRPPWAYEQYF
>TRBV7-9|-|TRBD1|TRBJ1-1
TGTGCCAGCAGCCCCCGACAGGGGAACACTGAAGCTTTCTTT
CASSPRQGNTEAFF
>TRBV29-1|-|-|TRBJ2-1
TGCAGCGTTGGACATAGCTCCTACAATGAGCAGTTCTTC
CSVGHSSYNEQFF
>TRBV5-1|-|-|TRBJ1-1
TGCGCCAGCAGCTTGGGGACAATATCTGAAGCTTTCTTT
CASSLGTISEAFF
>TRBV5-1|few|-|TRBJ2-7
TGCGCCAGCAGCTTGGCCGGGCTCCAGGGCCGCTACGAGCAGTACTTC
CASSLAGLQGRYEQYF
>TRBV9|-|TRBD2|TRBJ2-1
TGTGCCAGCAGCTACAGCGGGGGGGCCTACAATGAGCAGTTCTTC
CASSYSGGAYNEQFF
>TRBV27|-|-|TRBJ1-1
TGTGCCAGCCAACGCCTTGGAGGGAACACTGAAGCTTTCTTT
CASQRLGGNTEAFF
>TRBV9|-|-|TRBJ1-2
TGTGCCAGCAGCGTAGCTACAGGGTGGAGTGGCTACACCTTC
CASSVATGWSGYTF
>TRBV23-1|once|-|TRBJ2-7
TGCGCCAGCAGTCAATTGGAATCCCCAAAGGTCGAGCAGTACTTC
CASSQLESPKVEQYF
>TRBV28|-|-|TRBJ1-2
TGTGCCAGCAGTCGAAGATTTATTAACTATGGCTACACCTTC
CASSRRFINYGYTF
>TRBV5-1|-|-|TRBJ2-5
TGCGCCAGCAGCTTGCGGGGGCAAGAGACCCAGTACTTC
CASSLRGQETQYF
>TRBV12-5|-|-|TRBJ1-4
TGTGCTAGTGCGTTAAGAACCTGGGCGACTAATGAAAAACTGTTTTTT
CASALRTWATNEKLFF
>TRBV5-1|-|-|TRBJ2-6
TGCGCCAGCAGCCCCGGAGGCCTTCTCTCTGGGGCCAACGTCCTGACTTTC
CASSPGGLLSGANVLTF
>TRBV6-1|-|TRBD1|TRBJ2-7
TGTGCCAGCAGTACAGGGGGGAGCGTGCAGTACTTC
CASSTGGSVQYF
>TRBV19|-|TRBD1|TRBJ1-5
TGTGCCAGTAGTATCAGGGGGGATATCGGCAATCAGCCCCAGCATTTT
CASSIRGDIGNQPQHF
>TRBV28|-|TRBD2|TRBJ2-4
TGTGCCAGCAGTTTCCGGGGGGTAAAAAACATTCAGTACTTC
CASSFRGVKNIQYF
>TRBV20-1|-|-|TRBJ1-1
TGCAGTGCTAGAGTAGCTGAAGCTTTCTTT
CSARVAEAFF
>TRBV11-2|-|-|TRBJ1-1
TGTGCCAGCCGCGGGGACTTGACTTCTGAAGCTTTCTTT
CASRGDLTSEAFF
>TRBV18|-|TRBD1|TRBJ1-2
TGTGCCAGCTCGCCAAACAACAGGGGATATAATGGCTACACCTTC
CASSPNNRGYNGYTF
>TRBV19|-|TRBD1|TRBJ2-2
TGTGCCAGCAGGTCCGGGACAGGGAGCACCGGGGAGCTGTTTTTT
CASRSGTGSTGELFF
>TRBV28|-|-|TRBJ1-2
TGTGCCAGCAGTTTAGGTAGCTCCTATGGCTACACCTTC
CASSLGSSYGYTF